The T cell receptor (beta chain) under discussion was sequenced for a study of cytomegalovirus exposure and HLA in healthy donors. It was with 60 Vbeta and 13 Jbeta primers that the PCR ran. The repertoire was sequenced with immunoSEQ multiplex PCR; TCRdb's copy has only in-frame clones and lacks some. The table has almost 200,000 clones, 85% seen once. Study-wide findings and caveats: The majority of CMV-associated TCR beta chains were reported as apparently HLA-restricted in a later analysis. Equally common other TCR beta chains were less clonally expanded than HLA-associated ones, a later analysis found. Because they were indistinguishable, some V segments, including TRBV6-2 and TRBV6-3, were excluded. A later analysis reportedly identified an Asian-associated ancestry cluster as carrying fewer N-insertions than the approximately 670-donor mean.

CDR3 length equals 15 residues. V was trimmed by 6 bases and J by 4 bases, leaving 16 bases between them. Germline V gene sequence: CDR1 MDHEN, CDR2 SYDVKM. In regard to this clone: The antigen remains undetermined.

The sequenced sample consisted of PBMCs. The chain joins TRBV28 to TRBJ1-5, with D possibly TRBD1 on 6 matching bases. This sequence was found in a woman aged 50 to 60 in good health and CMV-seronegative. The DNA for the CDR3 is TGTGCCAGCAGCGGCACAGGGAGTGGTAATCAGCCCCAGCATTTT. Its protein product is CASSGTGSGNQPQHF.